Listed below are T cell receptor beta chains from one sample, sequenced in a study of blood T cell repertoires in COVID-19. Here immunoSEQ multiplex PCR was the method, and the copy in TCRdb shows in-frame clones only, minus some. The sample lists roughly 91,000 clones; around 80% were seen once. The sequenced sample was peripheral blood. Source of these receptors: a woman older than 75 with acute or convalescent COVID-19. Each CDR3 is given with its conserved first and last residue. Each record gives: V gene, J gene, CDR3 protein.

TRBV9,TRBJ2-1,CASSVDGGTRIWNEQFF
TRBV6-5,TRBJ2-7,CASSTGTGGSEQYF
TRBV27,TRBJ1-1,CASSLSRLTGNTEAFF
TRBV3-1/TRBV3-2,TRBJ2-7,CASSHIYEQYF
TRBV9,TRBJ1-4,CASSVASPGEKLFF
TRBV19,TRBJ1-3,CASTGQGAESGNTIYF
TRBV19,TRBJ1-4,CASTGSRNEKLFF
TRBV7-2,TRBJ1-5,CASSATGVRPQHF
TRBV27,TRBJ2-1,CASLPGGPRHEQFF
TRBV5-1,TRBJ2-7,CASRDGPSSYEQYF
TRBV5-4,TRBJ1-2,CASSYRGSRGYTF
TRBV28,TRBJ1-1,CASSFGTLNTEAFF
TRBV2,TRBJ2-7,CASRKGTSARAPEQYF
TRBV4-2,TRBJ1-6,CASSQVGLKDSPLHF
TRBV24-1,TRBJ2-1,CATSVAGGPYNEQFF
TRBV29-1,TRBJ1-2,CSVDMGTGGAELYGYTF
TRBV5-4,TRBJ2-7,CASSSLSYEQYF
TRBV7-9,TRBJ2-2,CASSPRLGSTGELFF
TRBV10-3,TRBJ1-3,CAIGRGSGNTIYF
TRBV4-1,TRBJ2-3,CASSPPPFVGGLTDTQYF
TRBV3-1/TRBV3-2,TRBJ2-5,CASSPGRGTQYF
TRBV5-1,TRBJ2-3,CASSEPHTDTQYF
TRBV7-8,TRBJ1-6,CASSPAGQGRGSPLHF
TRBV15,TRBJ1-5,CATSTPRGGVIGPRNQPQHF
TRBV19,TRBJ2-3,CASSIGATNPTGTDTQYF
TRBV3-1/TRBV3-2,TRBJ1-4,CASSPQATGGHVELFF
TRBV19,TRBJ1-5,CASQRYSNQPQHF
TRBV6-5,TRBJ2-1,CASSSPGQGHLGQFF
TRBV6-5,TRBJ2-7,CASRTTVSYEQYF